This T cell receptor (beta chain) came from a study of vaccination and CD4 T cells after COVID-19. Study information: Sampling post-COVID took place a median around 99 days after diagnosis (range 35 to 161). The interval from dose two to post-vaccine sampling had a median of roughly 72 days, and it ranged from 14 to 241.

As to treatment: roughly nine-day PBMC culture with coronavirus spike peptide pools or control peptides (ViraFEST assay). PBMC cultures, at 1.5 million to 2.5 million cells per well, received about 10 IU/ml IL-2 and approximately 10 ug/ml peptide pools. The Oncomine TCR Beta short-read assay was applied to DNA of cultured CD4+ T cells. In TCRdb, the PCR reads were re-called with MiXCR into one record per CDR3 protein. The data contain about 4,000 distinct CDR3 sequences, under 25% of them singletons. Findings and caveats of the study: Spike mono-reactivity held for 304 of 307 vaccine-specific clones in convalescent patients.

Note on this clonotype: No antigen is known for it.

The CDR3 runs 14 residues. The ends lost 4 bases at V and 0 bases at J; junction bases unmatched: 3. CDR1 is MNHNS and CDR2 is SASEGT in the germline V gene. This receptor was taken from a human donor who had recovered from COVID-19. Source material: CD4+ T cells from blood, cultured in vitro. The chain links TRBV6-1 to TRBJ2-7; 7 bases fit TRBD1. The CDR3 reads CASSGQGASYEQYF. Here the CDR3 DNA reads TGTGCCAGCAGTGGACAGGGCGCCTCCTACGAGCAGTACTTC.